This passage covers 32 T cell receptor beta chains from one sample sequenced in a study of control samples from healthy donors and cancer patients. TCRdb keeps only in-frame clones here, not all; method: immunoSEQ multiplex PCR. The sample contains some 100,000 clones, approximately 90% of which appear only once. The sequencing input was blood. The receptors were sampled from a human donor in good health. The donor label of this sample is uncertain.

The V gene is TRBV5-8, the J gene TRBJ1-2; TRBD1 is a possible D gene (5 bases). The germline gives CDR1 SGHTS, CDR2 YDEGEE. CDR3 length: 12 amino acids. Trimming removed 4 bases from V and 2 bases from J, with 6 bases in between. This CDR3 reads CASSPGNYGYTF. The CDR3 nucleotides read TGTGCCAGCAGCCCAGGGAACTATGGCTACACCTTC.

The genes are TRBV11-3 and TRBJ2-2; tentative D call: TRBD2 (6 bases). Looked up from germline, CDR1 is SGHNT and CDR2 is YENEEA. This CDR3 spans 14 amino acids. The ends were cut back, 3 bases at V and 4 bases at J, with 9 bases in the middle. CDR3 DNA sequence: TGTGCCAGCAGCTTGGGGGAGGCCACCGGGGAGCTGTTTTTT. Amino acids: CASSLGEATGELFF.

The chain carries TRBV11-2 and TRBJ2-3; unclear D gene. Germline values: CDR1 SGHAT, CDR2 FQNNGV. The CDR3 has 12 amino acids. V was cut by 3 bases and J by 2 bases, with 3 bases left in between. CDR3 DNA sequence: TGTGCCAGCAGCTTCACCACAGATACGCAGTATTTT. Its protein product is CASSFTTDTQYF.

The chain recombines TRBV12-5 with TRBJ2-5; TRBD1 matches at 10 bases. The trim removed 3 bases at V and 7 bases at J, leaving 8 bases unmatched. Germline V gene lookup returns CDR1 LGHNT and CDR2 FRNRAP. CDR3 length equals 15 residues. Written as DNA, the CDR3 is TGTGCTAGTGGTTTCGGGACAGGGGAAGGGGGGACCCAGTACTTC. Amino acid sequence: CASGFGTGEGGTQYF. The whole variable domain, remainder taken from reference TRBV12-5 and TRBJ2-5, is DARVTQTPRHKVTEMGQEVTMRCQPILGHNTVFWYRQTMMQGLELLAYFRNRAPLDDSGMPKDRFSAEMPDATLATLKIQPSEPRDSAVYFCASGFGTGEGGTQYFGPGTRLLVL.

The chain carries TRBV6-1 and TRBJ2-3; D remains unclear. In germline, CDR1 is MNHNS, CDR2 SASEGT. The V end lost 3 bases, the J end lost 4 bases, and 20 bases lay between the germline ends. This CDR3 contains 17 residues. In DNA form, the CDR3 reads TGTGCCAGCAGTGAGGATTCAAGTAGGGCAGCCCCAGATACGCAGTATTTT. Translated, it gives CASSEDSSRAAPDTQYF.

This rearrangement joins TRBV12-3 or TRBV12-4 to TRBJ2-2, with D perhaps matching TRBD2 (5 bases). V shed 3 bases and J shed 7 bases, with 6 bases lying between them. The CDR3 consists of 12 residues. This chain's CDR3 is CASSLGVGELFF. CDR3 bases: TGTGCCAGCAGTTTGGGAGTCGGGGAGCTGTTTTTT.

The chain couples TRBV25-1 to TRBJ1-2; possibly TRBD1 for D (6 bases). The CDR3 runs 15 residues. With 7 bases removed from V and 2 bases from J, the gap between germline ends came to 17 bases. Germline V gives CDR1 MGHDK, CDR2 SYGVNS. This CDR3 reads CASKGVGSPNYGYTF. The CDR3 coding sequence is TGTGCCAGCAAGGGGGTTGGGTCTCCGAACTATGGCTACACCTTC.

For the CDR3, the DNA is TGTGCCAGCAGCCAAGATCCTCCGGGTAACGGTAACACCATATATTTT. As protein: CASSQDPPGNGNTIYF. The chain links TRBV3-1 (or the pseudogene TRBV3-2) to TRBJ1-3; D is uncertain. V was trimmed by 0 bases and J by 7 bases, leaving 16 bases between them. This CDR3 spans 16 amino acids. Germline V gene lookup returns CDR1 LGHDT and CDR2 YNNKEL (reference sequence).

The chain has TRBV15 and TRBJ2-5, with D perhaps TRBD1 (6 bases). The V gene lost 5 bases and the J gene lost 5 bases, with 24 bases spanning the gap. Germline V gene lookup returns CDR1 LNHNV and CDR2 YYDKDF (reference sequence). There are 17 residues in the CDR3. The CDR3 DNA follows: TGTGCCACCAGCGCCCCGGGACAACCGGGCGGCTATGAGACCCAGTACTTC. Its protein product is CATSAPGQPGGYETQYF.

This sequence joins TRBV24-1 and TRBJ2-1; D tentatively reads TRBD1 or TRBD2 (5 bases each). The CDR3 has 15 amino acids. Trimming shortened V by 1 base and J by 8 bases, and 14 bases separated the two germline ends. Germline V gene data show CDR1 as KGHDR and CDR2 as SFDVKD. The CDR3 is CATSDFRQGGYEQFF. The CDR3 nucleotides read TGTGCCACCAGTGATTTCCGGCAGGGCGGGTATGAGCAGTTCTTC.

The J gene is TRBJ1-5, the V gene TRBV20-1, with D perhaps TRBD1 (5 bases). The CDR3 covers 14 residues. CDR1 DFQATT and CDR2 SNEGSKA come from the germline V gene (reference sequence). Trimming took 3 bases from V and 4 from J, leaving 13 bases between them. The CDR3 loop is CSASSGDSNQPQHF. Written as DNA, the CDR3 is TGCAGTGCTAGTTCGGGGGATAGTAATCAGCCCCAGCATTTT.

The chain is built from TRBV6-5 and TRBJ1-1; maybe TRBD1 (5 bases). The CDR3 contains 15 residues. Trimming stripped 1 base from V and 3 bases from J, with 12 bases between. CDR1 is MNHEY and CDR2 is SVGAGI in the germline V gene. CDR3 coding DNA: TGTGCCAGCAGTTACTTAGGGGTCGGAGACACTGAAGCTTTCTTT. Its translation is CASSYLGVGDTEAFF.

The CDR3 coding sequence is TGTGCCAGCACCACGGGTGGAAACACCATATATTTT. Translated, it gives CASTTGGNTIYF. The chain links TRBV6-5 to TRBJ1-3; D gene uncertain. The CDR3 contains 12 residues. Germline V gene sequence: CDR1 MNHEY, CDR2 SVGAGI. V was clipped by 7 bases and J by 3 bases, with 7 bases between them.

The chain employs TRBV5-1 and TRBJ2-5; TRBD2 matches at 9 bases. Germline CDR1 reads SGHRS; CDR2 reads YFSETQ. With 3 bases clipped from V and 1 base from J, the junction kept 1 base outside the gene matches. CDR3 length: 14 residues. The DNA of the CDR3 is TGCGCCAGCAGCTCGACTAGCGGCCAAGAGACCCAGTACTTC. Encoded protein: CASSSTSGQETQYF.

This chain uses TRBV7-9 with TRBJ2-7; D gene uncertain. The CDR3 length is 12 residues. Trimming took 3 bases from V and 2 from J, leaving 5 bases between them. Germline CDR1 reads SEHNR; CDR2 reads FQNEAQ (reference sequence). Written as DNA, the CDR3 is TGTGCCAGCAGCTTGAGACCCTACGAGCAGTACGTC. Protein: CASSLRPYEQYV.

This chain connects TRBV24-1 to TRBJ1-2; D remains unclear. CDR3 length equals 13 residues. Between the trimmed V and J ends, which lost 10 bases and 2 bases, there was a span of 13 bases. Germline V gene lookup returns CDR1 KGHDR and CDR2 SFDVKD. CDR3 loop: CATMDSSNYGYTF. The CDR3 nucleotides are TGTGCCACAATGGACTCCAGCAACTATGGCTACACCTTC.

The chain employs TRBV5-4 and TRBJ1-2; TRBD1 matches 8 bases. This CDR3 comprises 15 residues. V lost 3 bases, J lost 4 bases, and 8 bases stayed unmatched. Germline lookup yields CDR1 SGHNT and CDR2 YYREEE (reference sequence). DNA of the CDR3: TGTGCCAGCAGCTCACCGGGACAGGAAATCTATGGCTACACCTTC. Protein sequence: CASSSPGQEIYGYTF.

The CDR3 region is CASSAGVTNEKLFF. CDR3 sequence (DNA): TGTGCCAGTAGTGCGGGGGTAACTAATGAAAAACTGTTTTTT. The V gene is TRBV19, the J gene TRBJ1-4; possibly TRBD1 for D (5 bases). V was pared by 5 bases and J by 1 base, with 8 bases between. Looked up from germline, CDR1 is LNHDA and CDR2 is SQIVND (reference sequence). This CDR3 is 14 amino acids long.

The V gene is TRBV6-5, the J gene TRBJ1-3; D gene uncertain. The CDR3 loop spans 13 amino acids. Germline V gene lookup returns CDR1 MNHEY and CDR2 SVGAGI. The V end was cut by 5 bases, the J end by 0 bases, with 5 bases between. Here the CDR3 reads CASSTFSGNTIYF. In nucleotides, the CDR3 is TGTGCCAGCAGTACGTTCTCTGGAAACACCATATATTTT.

This clone was counted only a few times. This chain connects TRBV3-1 (or the pseudogene TRBV3-2) to TRBJ2-1; D is unresolved. Between the trimmed V and J ends, which lost 1 base and 7 bases, there was a span of 23 bases. There are 18 residues in the CDR3. Germline loops: CDR1 LGHDT, CDR2 YNNKEL (reference sequence). Written as DNA, the CDR3 is TGTGCCAGCAGCCAAGTGTATGGGCGATATCGAATTGGGAATGAGCAGTTCTTC. It codes for CASSQVYGRYRIGNEQFF.

The chain combines TRBV27 with TRBJ1-5; D unclear. The CDR3 is 14 amino acids. Trimming cost V 5 bases and J 1 base, with 9 bases left between them. CDR1 is MNHEY, CDR2 SMNVEV, per germline (reference sequence). The CDR3 DNA reads as TGTGCCAGCAGTACATTTGGGAGCAATCAGCCCCAGCATTTT. Its protein is CASSTFGSNQPQHF.

The rearrangement joins TRBV28 to TRBJ1-6; 7 bases agree with TRBD1. The CDR3 length is 15 residues. Trimming cost V 7 bases and J 9 bases; bases outside gene matches: 12. Germline CDR1 and CDR2: MDHEN and SYDVKM. CDR3 DNA sequence: TGTGCCAGCACAATCAGAAACAGGGGAGGTTCACCCCTCCACTTT. Translated, it gives CASTIRNRGGSPLHF.

The chain carries TRBV5-1 and TRBJ2-7; the match to TRBD1 covers 7 bases. V shed 0 bases, J shed 5 bases, and the junction held 2 bases outside the gene matches. This CDR3 has 13 amino acids. Germline lookup yields CDR1 SGHRS and CDR2 YFSETQ. CDR3 loop: CASSLGTGDEQYF. In nucleotides, the CDR3 is TGCGCCAGCAGCTTGGGAACAGGGGACGAGCAGTACTTC.

The chain has TRBV19 and TRBJ2-2, with 9 nucleotides matching TRBD1. The CDR3 covers 15 residues. V gave up 6 bases and J gave up 7 bases; unmatched junction bases: 9. CDR1 is LNHDA and CDR2 is SQIVND in the germline V gene (reference sequence). The CDR3 loop reads CASRSGTGYIGELFF. The CDR3 bases are TGTGCCAGTAGGTCCGGGACAGGGTATATCGGGGAGCTGTTTTTT.

The rearrangement links TRBV19 to TRBJ2-3; no clear D. This CDR3 is built from 12 residues. Germline lookup yields CDR1 LNHDA and CDR2 SQIVND (reference sequence). Trimming shortened V by 4 bases and J by 0 bases, and 2 bases separated the two germline ends. The CDR3 sequence: CASSTSTDTQYF. CDR3 DNA: TGTGCCAGTAGTACCAGCACAGATACGCAGTATTTT.

About this clone itself: One junction end does not reproduce the germline sequence, and a read error may be involved. V usage is TRBV18 and J usage is TRBJ2-7; D possibly uses TRBD1 or TRBD2 (5 bases each). CDR3 length: 17 amino acids. Germline V gives CDR1 KGHSH, CDR2 LQKENI. CDR3 sequence: CASSPPTPRGARFVADF. The CDR3 nucleotides read TGTGCCAGCTCACCACCGACTCCCCGAGGGGCCAGGTTCGTCGCGGACTTC.

V gene TRBV19 combines with J gene TRBJ2-1; 9 bases map to TRBD2. The length of the CDR3 is 17 residues. From germline, CDR1 is LNHDA and CDR2 SQIVND (reference sequence). V shed 5 bases, J shed 4 bases, and the junction held 12 bases outside the gene matches. CDR3 residues: CASSPFLVAGVYNEQFF. CDR3 nucleotides: TGTGCCAGTAGTCCCTTTCTTGTAGCGGGGGTATACAATGAGCAGTTCTTC.

CDR3 sequence: CASSHNPPDRGEKLFF. The CDR3 bases are TGTGCCAGTAGTCACAATCCCCCGGACAGGGGTGAAAAACTGTTTTTT. The rearrangement joins TRBV19 to TRBJ1-4; 9 bases align to TRBD1. Trimming at V came to 5 bases and at J to 7 bases, leaving 11 bases not matched to a gene. Germline values: CDR1 LNHDA, CDR2 SQIVND (reference sequence). This CDR3 spans 16 amino acids.

The chain combines TRBV10-3 with TRBJ2-1, with TRBD2 identical over 9 bases. The CDR3 consists of 15 residues. Germline-derived CDR1 and CDR2 are ENHRY and SYGVKD. V was pared by 10 bases and J by 4 bases, with 11 bases of the junction left unmatched. For the CDR3, the DNA is TGTGCCACCCTCGGCGGGGGGGAGTCATACAATGAGCAGTTCTTC. Translating gives CATLGGGESYNEQFF.

The genes are TRBV19 and TRBJ2-2; D not certain. Trimming took 1 base from V and 0 from J, leaving 12 bases between them. There are 17 residues in the CDR3. Germline V lookup: CDR1 LNHDA, CDR2 SQIVND (reference sequence). This chain's CDR3 is CASSIAEWVTNTGELFF. The CDR3 coding sequence is TGTGCCAGTAGTATAGCTGAGTGGGTCACGAACACCGGGGAGCTGTTTTTT.

The rearrangement joins TRBV12-5 to TRBJ2-7; weak D call: TRBD2 (5 bases). Deletions cut 4 bases from V and 3 bases from J, with 19 bases between. Germline V gives CDR1 LGHNT, CDR2 FRNRAP. This CDR3 comprises 16 residues. CDR3 coding DNA: TGTGCTAGTGGTTCCCCACCATCCGGACTGCTCTACGAGCAGTACTTC. The encoded protein is CASGSPPSGLLYEQYF.

The gene calls are TRBV19 and TRBJ1-6, with D possibly matching TRBD1 (6 bases). CDR3 size: 15 residues. Trimming removed 3 bases at V and 9 bases at J, with 15 bases between. Per germline, CDR1 LNHDA and CDR2 SQIVND (reference sequence). CDR3 sequence: CASSITGSVTSPLHF. Written as DNA, the CDR3 is TGTGCCAGTAGTATTACAGGGTCAGTAACTTCACCCCTCCACTTT.